These 26 T cell receptor beta chains were all obtained from the same sample, sequenced in a study of neurological immune-mediated disorders. Time point specified: longitudinal time-point 1 (baseline). TCRdb re-analysed the 5' RACE reads in MiXCR, keeping a single row per CDR3 protein. The table records over 70,000 distinct CDR3 sequences, about 9.4% of them present only once. Sequences were obtained from PBMCs. The source is a young man in good health.

The V call is TRBV5-5, the J call TRBJ1-2; D possibly corresponds to TRBD1 (5 bases). This CDR3 contains 15 residues. CDR1 is SGHKS, CDR2 YYEKEE, per germline (reference sequence). The germline V and J ends were trimmed by 0 bases and 4 bases, with 13 bases remaining between them. Here the CDR3 DNA reads TGTGCCAGCAGCTTGGAGGCAGGGAATACCTATGGCTACACCTTC. It translates to CASSLEAGNTYGYTF.

This clonotype has a count of ten or more. This rearrangement joins TRBV5-6 to TRBJ2-5; D is ambiguous. Germline CDR1 SGHDT, CDR2 YYEEEE. The CDR3 consists of 13 residues. The V end lost 4 bases, the J end lost 4 bases, and 11 bases lay between the germline ends. In nucleotides, the CDR3 is TGTGCCAGCAGCCGGGTGGAAAGAGAGACCCAGTACTTC. This encodes CASSRVERETQYF. Full variable domain (remainder filled in from reference TRBV5-6 and TRBJ2-5): DAGVTQSPTHLIKTRGQQVTLRCSPKSGHDTVSWYQQALGQGPQFIFQYYEEEERQRGNFPDRFSGHQFPNYSSELNVNALLLGDSALYLCASSRVERETQYFGPGTRLLVL.

This chain joins TRBV28 and TRBJ2-7; perhaps TRBD1 as D (5 bases). Germline-derived CDR1 and CDR2 are MDHEN and SYDVKM. Trimming removed 3 bases from V and 2 bases from J, with 14 bases in between. The CDR3 is 15 amino acids. DNA of the CDR3: TGTGCCAGCAGTTTGAAGGGGTTCCCTACCTACGAGCAGTACTTC. Residues: CASSLKGFPTYEQYF.

This clonotype was picked up many times. The J gene is TRBJ2-3, the V gene TRBV12-3 or TRBV12-4; D remains ambiguous. CDR3 length equals 14 residues. Trimming removed 5 bases at V and 1 base at J, with 10 bases between. CDR3 sequence reads: CASSRRRGTDTQYF. The CDR3, as DNA: TGTGCCAGCAGTCGGCGGCGTGGCACAGATACGCAGTATTTT.

This clonotype was detected many times. The CDR3 reads CASSQDKQAGTTDTQYF. The CDR3 DNA sequence: TGCGCCAGCAGCCAAGATAAGCAAGCGGGTACCACAGATACGCAGTATTTT. The chain couples TRBV4-1 to TRBJ2-3, with TRBD2 as a possible D gene (6 bases). Germline V lookup: CDR1 MGHRA, CDR2 YSYEKL. V was cut by 0 bases and J by 2 bases, with 15 bases left in between. This CDR3 region has 17 residues.

There are many counts of this clonotype. The chain uses TRBV7-2 and TRBJ2-3, with D possibly called TRBD1 or TRBD2 (5 bases each). The length of the CDR3 is 15 residues. Between the trimmed V and J ends, which lost 8 bases and 4 bases, there was a span of 19 bases. Germline assignment: CDR1 SGHTA and CDR2 FQGNSA. In DNA, the CDR3 is TGTGCCAGCCGGTGGGGGACGGCCTCTCCAGATACGCAGTATTTT. It codes for CASRWGTASPDTQYF.

The sample holds many counts of this clonotype. The chain combines TRBV6-5 with TRBJ2-7, with TRBD2 matching 10 bases. Germline trimming cut 5 bases from V and 3 bases from J; bases unmatched to any gene: 4. Germline V gene sequence: CDR1 MNHEY, CDR2 SVGAGI. The CDR3 totals 14 residues. The CDR3 region is CASSTSGVRYEQYF. The CDR3 nucleotides are TGTGCCAGCAGTACTAGCGGGGTTCGCTACGAGCAGTACTTC.

This clonotype was detected ten times or more. The chain couples TRBV7-2 to TRBJ1-6; 7 bases line up with TRBD1. The CDR3 has 16 residues. CDR1 and CDR2 from the germline V gene are SGHTA and FQGNSA. After removal of 5 bases from V and 7 bases from J, the junction contained 11 bases not matched to a gene. CDR3 bases: TGTGCCAGCAGCCCGTCGTTGGGGACAGTAAATTCACCCCTCCACTTT. It specifies CASSPSLGTVNSPLHF.

This clonotype was recorded at least ten times. The J gene is TRBJ1-6, the V gene TRBV7-9; perhaps TRBD1 as D (5 bases). V lost 6 bases, J lost 6 bases, and 24 bases lay in between. The V gene's germline CDR1 is SEHNR and CDR2 FQNEAQ (reference sequence). CDR3 length equals 18 residues. As DNA, the CDR3 is TGTGCCAGCAGTGCGAAGGGGTCGGGGAGAGGCGTTAATTCACCCCTCCACTTT. Its translation is CASSAKGSGRGVNSPLHF.

This clonotype was counted many times. The V call is TRBV7-2, the J call TRBJ2-1; no reliable D call. CDR3 length equals 16 residues. Germline V gene sequence: CDR1 SGHTA, CDR2 FQGNSA. V lost 4 bases to trimming and J lost 0 bases, with 13 bases between them. CDR3 nucleotide sequence: TGTGCCAGCAGCTCAAACCCCCGGAGCTCCTACAATGAGCAGTTCTTC. It specifies CASSSNPRSSYNEQFF.

This clonotype was seen at least ten times. This chain uses TRBV19 with TRBJ1-5, with 8 bases that match TRBD1. V shed 6 bases, J shed 6 bases, and the junction held 4 bases outside the gene matches. The CDR3 loop spans 13 amino acids. Germline CDR1 and CDR2: LNHDA and SQIVND (reference sequence). The CDR3: CASRRQGPQPQHF. The CDR3, as DNA: TGTGCCAGTAGGAGACAGGGGCCTCAGCCCCAGCATTTT.

This clonotype was counted many times. CDR3 loop: CASSRLAGIVGTGELFF. The CDR3 coding sequence is TGTGCCAGCAGTCGCCTAGCGGGGATTGTGGGTACCGGGGAGCTGTTTTTT. This chain joins TRBV28 and TRBJ2-2; 9 bases are shared with TRBD2. The V segment lost 5 bases and the J segment 5 bases; nucleotides outside the gene matches: 12. This CDR3 has 17 amino acids. The V gene's germline CDR1 is MDHEN and CDR2 SYDVKM. Supplemented by reference TRBV28 and TRBJ2-2, the full variable domain reads DVKVTQSSRYLVKRTGEKVFLECVQDMDHENMFWYRQDPGLGLRLIYFSYDVKMKEKGDIPEGYSVSREKKERFSLILESASTNQTSMYLCASSRLAGIVGTGELFFGEGSRLTVL.

This clonotype was observed many times. The chain couples TRBV12-3 or TRBV12-4 to TRBJ2-2; no firm D call. The CDR3 is 14 residues long. The V end lost 0 bases, the J end lost 4 bases, and 6 bases lay between the germline ends. CDR3 amino acids: CASSLASGTGELFF. CDR3 DNA: TGTGCCAGCAGTTTAGCGTCGGGCACCGGGGAGCTGTTTTTT.

In this sample, this clonotype turned up many times. This chain connects TRBV5-1 to TRBJ2-7; the D gene is possibly TRBD1 (6 bases). The V gene's germline CDR1 is SGHRS and CDR2 YFSETQ. The CDR3 runs to 16 residues. Deletions cut 2 bases from V and 3 bases from J, with 18 bases between. Here the CDR3 DNA reads TGCGCCAGCAGCTTCAAGGGGGAAGTTGGAGACTACGAGCAGTACTTC. Its translation is CASSFKGEVGDYEQYF.

In this sample, this clonotype turned up a few times. The chain uses TRBV5-4 and TRBJ1-4; no firm D call. This CDR3 region has 14 residues. The V gene lost 3 bases and the J gene lost 7 bases, with 13 bases spanning the gap. Germline CDR1 is SGHNT and CDR2 is YYREEE (reference sequence). CDR3 in amino acids: CASSSKGPVEKLFF. The CDR3 DNA follows: TGTGCCAGCAGCTCCAAGGGCCCCGTTGAAAAACTGTTTTTT.

This clonotype was seen ten or more times. The rearrangement uses TRBV2 and TRBJ2-7; 9 nucleotides agree with TRBD1. Germline V gene lookup returns CDR1 SNHLY and CDR2 FYNNEI. The CDR3 length is 13 residues. V lost 4 bases and J lost 6; bases outside the gene matches: 4. The CDR3 spells CASSAGTGSEQYF. The CDR3 DNA follows: TGTGCCAGCAGTGCCGGGACAGGGAGCGAGCAGTACTTC.

This clonotype appeared a few times. The gene calls are TRBV7-3 and TRBJ1-4; a possible D gene is TRBD1 (6 bases). The V end was cut by 5 bases, the J end by 8 bases, with 12 bases between. The V gene's germline CDR1 is SGHTA and CDR2 FQGTGA. CDR3 length equals 13 residues. The CDR3 protein is CASSKQGGEKLFF. Here the CDR3 DNA reads TGTGCCAGCAGCAAACAGGGCGGGGAAAAACTGTTTTTT.

Ten or more counts support this clonotype. This sequence joins TRBV29-1 and TRBJ2-1, with D possibly matching TRBD1 (5 bases). Germline values: CDR1 SQVTM, CDR2 ANQGSEA. The CDR3 loop spans 13 amino acids. Trimming stripped 0 bases from V and 11 bases from J, with 14 bases between. Here the CDR3 reads CSVEDRRQFKQFF. Here the CDR3 DNA reads TGCAGCGTTGAAGATCGCCGACAGTTTAAGCAGTTCTTC.

As to this clonotype: A clone one base away is much larger, so this may be a read error. The gene calls are TRBV10-1 and TRBJ2-7, with 8 bases matching TRBD2. The CDR3 contains 15 residues. J gave up 4 bases and V 2 bases, and 7 bases lay outside the gene matches. Per the germline V gene, CDR1 is WNHNN and CDR2 is SYGVQD (reference sequence). The CDR3 here is CASSEMCSGNYEQYF. Here the CDR3 DNA reads TGCGCCAGCAGTGAGATGTGTAGCGGGAATTACGAGCAGTACTTC.

This clonotype has a count of ten or more. This rearrangement joins TRBV28 to TRBJ2-1, with TRBD2 matching over 12 bases. Trimming cost V 7 bases and J 3 bases; bases outside gene matches: 7. CDR1 is MDHEN, CDR2 SYDVKM, per germline. CDR3 length: 16 residues. CDR3 in DNA: TGTGCCAGCACCACCGGGACTAGCGGGTACTACAATGAGCAGTTCTTC. Its protein is CASTTGTSGYYNEQFF. The full variable domain, with the rest looked up from reference TRBV28 and TRBJ2-1, is DVKVTQSSRYLVKRTGEKVFLECVQDMDHENMFWYRQDPGLGLRLIYFSYDVKMKEKGDIPEGYSVSREKKERFSLILESASTNQTSMYLCASTTGTSGYYNEQFFGPGTRLTVL.

The V call is TRBV5-1, the J call TRBJ1-5; D may be TRBD1 (5 bases). V dropped 0 bases and J dropped 12 bases, with 22 bases sitting between them. The CDR3 loop spans 16 amino acids. Germline V CDR1 and CDR2: SGHRS, YFSETQ. The CDR3, as DNA: TGCGCCAGCAGCTTGGGGGACGGCACCCTCCCAAGCCACCAGCATTTT. This gives the protein CASSLGDGTLPSHQHF.

In its sample, this clonotype was seen many times. V usage is TRBV27 and J usage is TRBJ2-7; maybe TRBD2 (5 bases). With 2 bases removed from V and 0 bases from J, the gap between germline ends came to 14 bases. Germline CDR1 is MNHEY and CDR2 is SMNVEV (reference sequence). The CDR3 is made up of 16 amino acids. The CDR3 is CASSLAAGKSSYEQYF. The CDR3 coding sequence is TGTGCCAGCAGTTTAGCGGCGGGCAAAAGCTCCTACGAGCAGTACTTC.

This clonotype was seen repeatedly, ten times or more. This chain joins TRBV20-1 and TRBJ1-2, with D maybe TRBD1 (5 bases). The V end lost 4 bases, the J end lost 1 base, and 7 bases lay between the germline ends. The CDR3 contains 12 residues. Germline-derived CDR1 and CDR2 are DFQATT and SNEGSKA (reference sequence). This chain's CDR3 is CSATRVNYGYTF. The CDR3 nucleotides are TGCAGTGCTACCAGGGTTAACTATGGCTACACCTTC.

In this sample, this clonotype turned up many times. The genes are TRBV5-1 and TRBJ2-7, with 13 positions matching TRBD2. This CDR3 has 12 residues. Losses at the gene ends were 7 bases for V and 7 bases for J; bases not matched to a gene: 2. Germline values: CDR1 SGHRS, CDR2 YFSETQ. The CDR3 reads CASGTSGTEQYF. CDR3 nucleotides: TGCGCCAGCGGGACTAGCGGGACGGAGCAGTACTTC.

Concerning this clonotype: At one end the junction does not follow the germline gene, possibly because of a read error. The rearrangement links TRBV5-1 to TRBJ2-3; D gene unclear. Germline V gene sequence: CDR1 SGHRS, CDR2 YFSETQ. The CDR3 is 18 amino acids. CDR3 in amino acids: CANSLAVARPRGTDTQYF. The CDR3, as DNA: TGCGCCAACAGCTTGGCCGTGGCTCGCCCAAGAGGCACAGATACGCAGTATTTT.

This clonotype has ten or more counts. The V call is TRBV20-1, the J call TRBJ2-7; 7 nucleotides line up with TRBD1. CDR1 DFQATT and CDR2 SNEGSKA come from the germline V gene (reference sequence). The trim removed 5 bases at V and 4 bases at J, leaving 5 bases unmatched. The CDR3 contains 12 residues. The CDR3: CSAPGTAYEQYF. The CDR3 DNA sequence: TGCAGTGCTCCCGGGACAGCGTACGAGCAGTACTTC.